Listed here are 28 T cell receptor beta chains from one sample, sequenced in a study of tumor and adjacent non-tumor tissue in lung cancer. The template was RNA from unsorted bulk tissue. Distant lung tissue was collected more than 3 cm away from the tumor edge. The library came from three nested PCR rounds adapted from ARM-PCR protocols. TCRdb ran MiXCR on the multiplex PCR reads and lists one entry per CDR3 protein. The sample has over 100,000 distinct CDR3 sequences, 62% seen once; the top ten hold roughly 19%. Sample: distant non-tumor lung tissue. The origin of the receptors is a man aged 60 to 69 with non-small cell lung cancer.

On this clonotype: A read error is possible here, since a much larger clone lies one base away. The chain links TRBV25-1 to TRBJ1-6; no clear D gene. The CDR3 is made up of 19 amino acids. Germline CDR1 reads MGHDK; CDR2 reads SYGVNS. Trimming stripped 2 bases from V and 3 bases from J, with 20 bases between. DNA of the CDR3: TGTGCCAGCAGTGAAAAAGATCCCCGATTGGCGTTCTATAATTCACCCCTCCACTTT. It specifies CASSEKDPRLAFYNSPLHF.

Details on this clonotype: At one end the junction does not follow the germline gene, possibly because of a read error. The chain has TRBV29-1 and TRBJ2-7, with D perhaps TRBD1 or TRBD2 (5 bases each). The CDR3 runs to 10 residues. The germline V gene has CDR1 SQVTM and CDR2 ANQGSEA. The CDR3, as DNA: TGCGGCGCTGGGGGTTACGAGCGGTACTTC. Residues: CGAGGYERYF.

Comment on this clonotype: One junction end disagrees with the germline gene, perhaps due to a read error. The rearrangement joins TRBV11-2 to TRBJ2-5, with TRBD1 matching over 7 bases. The CDR3 is 15 residues long. CDR1 SGHAT and CDR2 FQNNGV come from the germline V gene. The CDR3 is CASNLVPPGGKTQYF. CDR3 in DNA: TGTGCCAGCAACTTAGTCCCCCCAGGGGGAAAGACCCAGTACTTC. Together with reference TRBV11-2 and TRBJ2-5, the CDR3 gives the full variable domain: EAGVAQSPRYKIIEKRQSVAFWCNPISGHATLYWYQQILGQGPKLLIQFQNNGVVDDSQLPKDRFSAERLKGVDSTLKIQPAKLEDSAVYLCASNLVPPGGKTQYFGPGTRLLVL.

The chain carries TRBV11-2 and TRBJ2-7, with D perhaps TRBD1 (5 bases). CDR1 is SGHAT and CDR2 is FQNNGV in the germline V gene. V was pared by 3 bases and J by 2 bases, with 14 bases between. The CDR3 extends over 15 amino acids. The CDR3 DNA reads TGTGCCAGCAGCTTTGCCGGGCAGGGCCCCTACGAGCAGTACTTC. Residues: CASSFAGQGPYEQYF.

This clonotype was seen a few times. A much larger clone is a single base away; this may be a read error. J is TRBJ2-5 and V is TRBV6-5; D tentatively fits TRBD1 or TRBD2 (5 bases each). The CDR3 has 14 amino acids. The germline V gene encodes CDR1 MNHEY and CDR2 SVGAGI. The CDR3 loop is CANSYLGEGETQYF. In DNA form, the CDR3 reads TGTGCCAACAGTTACTTGGGGGAAGGGGAGACCCAGTACTTC.

Of note for this clonotype: At one boundary the junction diverges from the germline segment, which might be a read error. The J gene is TRBJ2-1, the V gene TRBV6-6, with 7 bases fitting TRBD2. This CDR3 is built from 16 residues. Germline loops: CDR1 MNHNY, CDR2 SVGAGI (reference sequence). The DNA for the CDR3 is TGTGCCAGCAGTCCCTATGGGGAGGGTTCGAACAATGAGCAGTTCTTT. This codes for CASSPYGEGSNNEQFF.

Remarks on this clonotype: This sequence may be a read error, since a much larger clone differs from it by one base. The CDR3 coding sequence is TGCAGTGCTAGAATTCACGATGAGGGCTATAATTCACCCCTCCACTTT. Translating gives CSARIHDEGYNSPLHF. This chain joins TRBV20-1 and TRBJ1-6, with D unresolved. Trimming removed 2 bases at V and 3 bases at J, with 14 bases between. CDR1 and CDR2 (germline): DFQATT, SNEGSKA (reference sequence). The CDR3 has 16 amino acids.

Note on this clonotype: Relative to the germline gene, one junction end is altered; a read error may explain this. V gene TRBV5-4 combines with J gene TRBJ2-1, with D hard to call. In germline, CDR1 is SGHNT, CDR2 YYREEE (reference sequence). The CDR3 length is 12 residues. DNA of the CDR3: TGCGCCGGCAGCTTGGGTGACAATGAGCACTTCTTC. It yields the protein CAGSLGDNEHFF.

In the case of this clonotype: The junction does not match germline at one end; this may be a read error. This chain joins TRBV6-5 and TRBJ2-1; TRBD2 agrees at 8 bases. Germline loops: CDR1 MNHEY, CDR2 SVGAGI. CDR3 size: 13 residues. As DNA, the CDR3 is TGTGCCAACAGCTTACTAGCGGCCAATGGGCAGTTCTTC. Translation: CANSLLAANGQFF.

This clonotype was seen only once. Just one base apart from a much larger clone, this may be a read error. This chain connects TRBV20-1 to TRBJ1-1, with 11 bases matching TRBD1. The V gene's germline CDR1 is DFQATT and CDR2 SNEGSKA (reference sequence). This CDR3 is 16 amino acids long. V lost 3 bases to trimming and J lost 4 bases; unmatched junction nucleotides: 10. CDR3 sequence (DNA): TGCAGTGCTAGTTGTGGACAGGGGGCGCGGGGCACTGAAGCTTTCTTT. Translating it yields CSASCGQGARGTEAFF.

This rearrangement joins TRBV5-1 to TRBJ2-1; D ambiguous. Germline CDR1 is SGHRS and CDR2 is YFSETQ. V was shortened by 3 bases and J by 9 bases, with 10 bases between the two germline ends. The CDR3 spans 12 residues. The CDR3 bases are TGCGCCAGCAGCTCGGATCCGTTTGAGCAGTTCTTC. Protein product: CASSSDPFEQFF. The whole variable domain, remainder taken from reference TRBV5-1 and TRBJ2-1, is KAGVTQTPRYLIKTRGQQVTLSCSPISGHRSVSWYQQTPGQGLQFLFEYFSETQRNKGNFPGRFSGRQFSNSRSEMNVSTLELGDSALYLCASSSDPFEQFFGPGTRLTVL.

J is TRBJ1-6 and V is TRBV4-2; maybe TRBD1 (5 bases). From germline, CDR1 is LGHNA and CDR2 YNFKEQ. This CDR3 spans 16 amino acids. The germline V and J ends were trimmed by 3 bases and 9 bases, with 18 bases remaining between them. For the CDR3, the DNA is TGTGCCAGCAGCCATCCTGGGACCAAAGTAGTTTCACCCCTCCACTTT. Residues: CASSHPGTKVVSPLHF.

A note on this clonotype: A much larger clonotype is one base distant, so this may be a read error. V and J are TRBV7-9 and TRBJ1-2; a weak D match, TRBD1 (5 bases). The CDR3 sequence is 15 residues long. Trimming stripped 5 bases from V and 4 bases from J, with 17 bases between. The germline gives CDR1 SEHNR, CDR2 FQNEAQ (reference sequence). CDR3 residues: CASSLGHGNTYGYTF. DNA of the CDR3: TGTGCCAGCAGCCTCGGACACGGGAATACCTATGGCTACACCTTC.

Details on this clonotype: Sequence at one end of the junction differs from germline and may be a read error. The chain couples TRBV4-3 to TRBJ1-4; TRBD1 aligns across 8 bases. This CDR3 contains 16 residues. Germline V lookup: CDR1 LGHNA, CDR2 YSLEER. CDR3 DNA: TGCGACAGCAGCCAAGCTACAGGGGGTGGGATTGAAAAACTGTTTTTT. Residues: CDSSQATGGGIEKLFF.

About this clonotype itself: An end of the junction differs from the germline gene, which may be a read error. CDR3 protein: CASGLGTGGLDTQYF. In DNA form, the CDR3 reads TGTGCCAGCGGTTTAGGGACAGGGGGACTAGATACGCAGTATTTT. This sequence joins TRBV12-3 or TRBV12-4 and TRBJ2-3; 11 bases agree with TRBD1. The CDR3 loop spans 15 amino acids.

Remarks on this clonotype: Lacking the conserved final phenylalanine or tryptophan, this CDR3 likely reflects a read error. The chain uses TRBV11-1 and TRBJ2-3; D possibly corresponds to TRBD1 (6 bases). Looked up from germline, CDR1 is SGHAT and CDR2 is FQDESV (reference sequence). This CDR3 has 14 amino acids. CDR3 loop: CTSSTQQGSDTQYY. The DNA of the CDR3 is TGTACCAGCAGCACTCAACAGGGCTCAGATACGCAGTATTAT.

As regards this clonotype: This CDR3 is missing its conserved last phenylalanine or tryptophan, likely due to a read error. J is TRBJ2-3 and V is TRBV20-1; 9 nucleotides align to TRBD2. This CDR3 region has 17 residues. The J segment lost 2 bases and the V segment lost 0 bases, leaving 9 bases of the junction unmatched. The germline gives CDR1 DFQATT, CDR2 SNEGSKA (reference sequence). In DNA form, the CDR3 reads TGCAGTGCTAGAGATCTTGGAGCTAGCGGGATCACAGATACGCAGTATTAT. Residues: CSARDLGASGITDTQYY.

This clonotype has a single count. A read error may produce the germline difference seen at one junction end. This chain links TRBV5-4 with TRBJ2-1; 13 nucleotides match TRBD2. The CDR3 is made up of 16 amino acids. Germline V gene lookup returns CDR1 SGHNT and CDR2 YYREEE (reference sequence). CDR3 DNA: TGTTCCAGCAGCTCGGGACTAGCGGGAATCTACAATGAGCAGTTCTTC. This sequence encodes CSSSSGLAGIYNEQFF.

This clonotype was seen only once. The gene calls are TRBV30 and TRBJ1-1; TRBD1 matches at 10 bases. Germline CDR1 reads GTSNPN; CDR2 reads SVGIG (reference sequence). Trimming cost V 5 bases and J 11 bases; bases outside gene matches: 14. The CDR3 spans 14 residues. CDR3 residues: CAWASGTGDAGAFF. The CDR3 DNA reads TGTGCCTGGGCCTCCGGGACAGGGGACGCCGGGGCTTTCTTT.

This clonotype has a count of ten or more. This rearrangement joins TRBV4-1 to TRBJ2-1, with 11 bases identical to TRBD2. This CDR3 is 22 amino acids long. J gave up 4 bases and V 4 bases, and 24 bases lay outside the gene matches. Germline CDR1 reads MGHRA; CDR2 reads YSYEKL. In nucleotides, the CDR3 is TGCGCCAGCAGCCGCACCACGGAAGGGGGTAGCGGGAGGGGGGGCCTTTACAATGAGCAGTTCTTC. This sequence encodes CASSRTTEGGSGRGGLYNEQFF.

This clonotype was detected ten times or more. CDR3 nucleotides: TGCAGTGCTGAGAGAGCAGAGAGAGGCAATCAGCCCCAGCATTTT. Encoded protein: CSAERAERGNQPQHF. The chain employs TRBV20-1 and TRBJ1-5; no reliable D call. V gave up 5 bases and J gave up 2 bases, with 16 bases separating them. The CDR3 is made up of 15 amino acids. Per the germline V gene, CDR1 is DFQATT and CDR2 is SNEGSKA (reference sequence).

J is TRBJ2-1 and V is TRBV11-1, with 10 bases matching TRBD2. This CDR3 is 18 amino acids long. The V gene end was trimmed by 7 bases and the J gene end by 13 bases; junction bases not matched to a gene: 25. CDR1 is SGHAT, CDR2 FQDESV, per germline (reference sequence). CDR3 sequence reads: CASIKHWTSGRIFSEQFF. The CDR3 DNA reads TGTGCCAGCATCAAACATTGGACTAGCGGACGGATCTTTAGTGAACAGTTCTTC.

In the case of this clonotype: The junction departs from the called germline gene at one end, perhaps through a read error. V gene TRBV6-5 combines with J gene TRBJ1-2; 11 nucleotides line up with TRBD1. The germline V gene has CDR1 MNHEY and CDR2 SVGAGI. CDR3 size: 17 residues. The CDR3 here is CVSRMDARRTGGDVYTF. In DNA form, the CDR3 reads TGTGTCAGCAGAATGGATGCTCGAAGGACAGGGGGCGACGTCTACACCTTC.

A note on this clonotype: A read error may explain this, as a much larger clone is one base away. The chain recombines TRBV5-6 with TRBJ2-7; D not resolved. The CDR3 extends over 15 amino acids. Germline-derived CDR1 and CDR2 are SGHDT and YYEEEE. The ends were cut back, 1 base at V and 3 bases at J, with 14 bases in the middle. This CDR3 is CASSLFRSYYYEQYF. The DNA for the CDR3 is TGTGCCAGCAGCTTGTTTAGGTCCTACTACTACGAGCAGTACTTC.

The V and J genes are TRBV6-6 and TRBJ1-3, with D unresolved. Germline V gene lookup returns CDR1 MNHNY and CDR2 SVGAGI (reference sequence). The CDR3 has 12 amino acids. V lost 5 bases and J lost 2, with 4 bases in between. The CDR3 reads CASSVTGNTIYF. CDR3 nucleotide sequence: TGTGCCAGCAGTGTCACTGGAAACACCATATATTTT.

Concerning this clonotype: Since a much larger clone is just one base distant, this may be a read error. This chain uses TRBV20-1 with TRBJ1-5; 7 bases agree with TRBD1. The CDR3 totals 14 residues. CDR1 and CDR2 (germline): DFQATT, SNEGSKA (reference sequence). V gave up 2 bases and J gave up 6 bases; unmatched junction bases: 7. The CDR3 protein is CSARQGEGIQPQHF. DNA for the CDR3: TGCAGTGCTAGACAGGGGGAAGGCATTCAGCCCCAGCATTTT.

This clonotype was counted ten times or more. V is TRBV10-3 and J is TRBJ2-2; a possible D gene is TRBD1 (5 bases). This CDR3 region has 15 residues. Germline-derived CDR1 and CDR2 are ENHRY and SYGVKD. V gave up 4 bases and J gave up 1 base, with 10 bases separating them. CDR3 amino acids: CAISVTGLNTGELFF. The CDR3, as DNA: TGTGCCATCAGTGTTACAGGATTGAACACCGGGGAGCTGTTTTTT.

This clonotype was observed a few times. A read error is possible here, since a much larger clone lies one base away. The chain is built from TRBV6-5 and TRBJ1-4; tentatively, D is TRBD1 (5 bases). The germline CDR1 and CDR2 sequences are MNHEY and SVGAGI. This CDR3 is built from 15 residues. The CDR3 sequence is CVSSSSGSRVEKLFF. Here the CDR3 DNA reads TGTGTCAGCAGTAGCTCAGGGAGTCGGGTTGAAAAACTGTTTTTT.